The 30 T cell receptor beta chains below all came from one sample that was sequenced in a study of blood T cell repertoires in COVID-19. The assay was immunoSEQ multiplex PCR, and TCRdb's table has in-frame clones only and misses some. The sample holds 150,000 to 200,000 clones; under 90% are singletons and the top ten take less than 15%. The sequencing input was PBMCs or T cells enriched from blood (not recorded which). Every receptor here comes from a man in his forties or fifties who had recovered from COVID-19.

This chain links TRBV5-1 with TRBJ1-1; D might be TRBD1 (6 bases). The V end was cut by 3 bases, the J end by 2 bases, with 11 bases between. This CDR3 region has 14 residues. CDR1 and CDR2 (germline): SGHRS, YFSETQ. The CDR3 region is CASSSRTDNTEAFF. The CDR3 DNA reads TGCGCCAGCAGCTCCCGGACAGATAACACTGAAGCTTTCTTT.

This clone was detected only once. The chain employs TRBV30 and TRBJ2-1, with TRBD1 matching over 9 bases. The CDR3 length is 14 residues. Germline V gene sequence: CDR1 GTSNPN, CDR2 SVGIG (reference sequence). The V gene end was trimmed by 1 base and the J gene end by 8 bases; junction bases not matched to a gene: 6. DNA for the CDR3: TGTGCCTGGAGTGCCGGGACAGGGCTGGATGAGCAGTTCTTC. Its protein product is CAWSAGTGLDEQFF. Full variable domain (remainder filled in from reference TRBV30 and TRBJ2-1): SQTIHQWPATLVQPVGSPLSLECTVEGTSNPNLYWYRQAAGRGLQLLFYSVGIGQISSEVPQNLSASRPQDRQFILSSKKLLLSDSGFYLCAWSAGTGLDEQFFGPGTRLTVL.

The chain recombines TRBV15 with TRBJ1-2; 11 nucleotides match TRBD1. This CDR3 spans 15 amino acids. The trim removed 0 bases at V and 6 bases at J, leaving 3 bases unmatched. Germline V gene data show CDR1 as LNHNV and CDR2 as YYDKDF (reference sequence). The chain's CDR3 is CATSRDRDRGNGYTF. CDR3 nucleotides: TGTGCCACCAGCAGAGATAGGGACAGGGGGAATGGCTACACCTTC.

The chain carries TRBV29-1 and TRBJ2-1; D may be TRBD1 (6 bases). The length of the CDR3 is 12 residues. Deletions cut 7 bases from V and 8 bases from J, with 15 bases between. CDR1 and CDR2 (germline): SQVTM, ANQGSEA. CDR3 protein: CSGESNRDEQFF. Here the CDR3 DNA reads TGCAGCGGGGAATCCAACAGGGATGAGCAGTTCTTC.

The V gene is TRBV6-5, the J gene TRBJ2-6, with TRBD1 as a possible D gene (5 bases). Trimming took off 2 bases at V and 1 base at J, with 9 bases between the two ends. Germline CDR1 and CDR2: MNHEY and SVGAGI. This CDR3 is 16 amino acids long. CDR3 sequence: CASSYLDRSGANVLTF. CDR3 bases: TGTGCCAGCAGTTACCTAGACAGATCTGGGGCCAACGTCCTGACTTTC.

In the case of this clone: At the DNA level, this CDR3 is encoded by other sequences in the same sample as well. This rearrangement joins TRBV5-1 to TRBJ2-3; TRBD2 aligns across 11 bases. The CDR3 has 16 amino acids. Looked up from germline, CDR1 is SGHRS and CDR2 is YFSETQ. V dropped 4 bases and J dropped 1; count of bases not matched to a gene: 5. CDR3 loop: CASSRDSGGGTDTQYF. DNA of the CDR3: TGCGCCAGCAGCCGGGATAGCGGGGGGGGCACAGATACGCAGTATTTT.

The CDR3 spells CASSPTGVRAQYF. As DNA, the CDR3 is TGTGCCAGCAGCCCGACAGGAGTGAGGGCCCAGTACTTC. The chain employs TRBV14 and TRBJ2-5, with D possibly matching TRBD1 (6 bases). Per the germline V gene, CDR1 is SGHDN and CDR2 is FVKESK. V dropped 4 bases and J dropped 9 bases, with 15 bases sitting between them. The CDR3 covers 13 residues.

The rearrangement links TRBV2 to TRBJ2-7, with 9 bases fitting TRBD1. The CDR3 loop spans 14 amino acids. Germline trimming cut 6 bases from V and 2 bases from J; bases unmatched to any gene: 5. The germline CDR1 and CDR2 sequences are SNHLY and FYNNEI. The CDR3 nucleotides are TGTGCCAGCAGGGCCCGGGACAGGGCCTACGAGCAGTACTTC. This encodes CASRARDRAYEQYF. The full variable domain, with the rest looked up from reference TRBV2 and TRBJ2-7, is EPEVTQTPSHQVTQMGQEVILRCVPISNHLYFYWYRQILGQKVEFLVSFYNNEISEKSEIFDDQFSVERPDGSNFTLKIRSTKLEDSAMYFCASRARDRAYEQYFGPGTRLTVT.

This clone is a singleton in its sample. This sequence joins TRBV7-9 and TRBJ2-5; D not resolved. V lost 5 bases to trimming and J lost 7 bases, with 8 bases between them. Germline CDR1 is SEHNR and CDR2 is FQNEAQ (reference sequence). The CDR3 is 11 amino acids. The CDR3 protein is CASSVQATQYF. In nucleotides, the CDR3 is TGTGCCAGCAGCGTTCAGGCGACCCAGTACTTC.

V and J are TRBV9 and TRBJ2-5; possible D gene TRBD2, 5 bases. The CDR3 is 14 residues long. V was pared by 4 bases and J by 4 bases, with 14 bases between. Germline V gene data show CDR1 as SGDLS and CDR2 as YYNGEE. The CDR3 DNA is TGTGCCAGCAGCCCAGACTCCCGGGGAGAGACCCAGTACTTC. This translates into CASSPDSRGETQYF. Combining the CDR3 with reference TRBV9 and TRBJ2-5 gives the whole variable domain DSGVTQTPKHLITATGQRVTLRCSPRSGDLSVYWYQQSLDQGLQFLIQYYNGEERAKGNILERFSAQQFPDLHSELNLSSLELGDSALYFCASSPDSRGETQYFGPGTRLLVL.

The rearrangement joins TRBV9 to TRBJ2-3; 7 nucleotides align to TRBD1. Germline CDR1 reads SGDLS; CDR2 reads YYNGEE. J gave up 0 bases and V 0 bases, and 1 base lay outside the gene matches. This CDR3 is 15 amino acids long. CDR3 region: CASSVEGASTDTQYF. CDR3 sequence (DNA): TGTGCCAGCAGCGTAGAGGGGGCGAGCACAGATACGCAGTATTTT.

The rearrangement links TRBV18 to TRBJ2-3, with TRBD1 matching 9 bases. This CDR3 comprises 15 residues. Looked up from germline, CDR1 is KGHSH and CDR2 is LQKENI. V gave up 4 bases and J gave up 4 bases; unmatched junction bases: 6. Here the CDR3 DNA reads TGTGCCAGCTCACGCCCGACAGGGGGGTCAGATACGCAGTATTTT. It encodes CASSRPTGGSDTQYF.

This clone has only a few counts. The V call is TRBV11-2, the J call TRBJ1-2, with 10 bases fitting TRBD1. Germline loops: CDR1 SGHAT, CDR2 FQNNGV. V lost 6 bases, J lost 7 bases, and 5 bases stayed unmatched. The CDR3 is made up of 13 amino acids. DNA of the CDR3: TGTGCCAGCAGAACGACAGGGGGCAGTGGCTACACCTTC. It codes for CASRTTGGSGYTF.

This clone occurred a few times. The genes are TRBV6-4 and TRBJ2-6; D is ambiguous. Trimming shortened V by 6 bases and J by 2 bases, and 11 bases separated the two germline ends. CDR3 length: 15 residues. Germline CDR1 is MRHNA and CDR2 is SNTAGT. CDR3 protein: CASSPKAAGANVLTF. In nucleotides, the CDR3 is TGTGCCAGCAGCCCAAAGGCGGCTGGGGCCAACGTCCTGACTTTC.

The V and J genes are TRBV19 and TRBJ2-7; D is possibly TRBD2 (5 bases). Germline values: CDR1 LNHDA, CDR2 SQIVND (reference sequence). The CDR3 extends over 14 amino acids. Trimming took off 3 bases at V and 0 bases at J, with 9 bases between the two ends. CDR3 sequence reads: CASSIGGLSYEQYF. CDR3 bases: TGTGCCAGTAGTATCGGCGGGCTCTCCTACGAGCAGTACTTC.

The V call is TRBV7-9, the J call TRBJ1-4; TRBD1 aligns across 8 bases. Per germline, CDR1 SEHNR and CDR2 FQNEAQ (reference sequence). CDR3 length: 15 residues. The J segment lost 8 bases and the V segment lost 5 bases, leaving 10 bases of the junction unmatched. As DNA, the CDR3 is TGTGCCAGCAGCCCCAAGGGACAGGAGGCCGAAAAACTGTTTTTT. Encoded protein: CASSPKGQEAEKLFF.

The chain employs TRBV5-6 and TRBJ1-1; 7 bases map to TRBD1. This CDR3 has 12 residues. Germline trimming cut 4 bases from V and 6 bases from J; bases unmatched to any gene: 3. Germline V CDR1 and CDR2: SGHDT, YYEEEE. The CDR3 sequence: CASSPTGSEAFF. The DNA for the CDR3 is TGTGCCAGCAGCCCGACAGGGTCTGAAGCTTTCTTT. The whole variable domain, remainder taken from reference TRBV5-6 and TRBJ1-1, is DAGVTQSPTHLIKTRGQQVTLRCSPKSGHDTVSWYQQALGQGPQFIFQYYEEEERQRGNFPDRFSGHQFPNYSSELNVNALLLGDSALYLCASSPTGSEAFFGQGTRLTVV.

The chain links TRBV5-5 to TRBJ1-5; D unresolved. Germline-derived CDR1 and CDR2 are SGHKS and YYEKEE (reference sequence). The CDR3 consists of 15 residues. V was pared by 0 bases and J by 2 bases, with 9 bases between. In nucleotides, the CDR3 is TGTGCCAGCAGCTTGGCCGTTGCAGGCAATCAGCCCCAGCATTTT. This sequence encodes CASSLAVAGNQPQHF.

This clone was found a few times. The J gene is TRBJ2-7, the V gene TRBV2; 7 bases fit TRBD2. The CDR3 is 17 residues long. J gave up 0 bases and V 1 base, and 9 bases lay outside the gene matches. Germline V gene lookup returns CDR1 SNHLY and CDR2 FYNNEI. Here the CDR3 DNA reads TGTGCCAGCAGTGAAGTGATAACGGGGGGTAACTCCTACGAGCAGTACTTC. Protein product: CASSEVITGGNSYEQYF.

J is TRBJ1-6 and V is TRBV5-1; possibly TRBD1 for D (5 bases). CDR1 is SGHRS and CDR2 is YFSETQ in the germline V gene. V was shortened by 0 bases and J by 10 bases, with 11 bases between the two germline ends. This CDR3 is built from 14 residues. The CDR3 nucleotides are TGCGCCAGCAGCTTGGCCCCGGGGGACTCACCCCTCCACTTT. Translation gives CASSLAPGDSPLHF.

V and J are TRBV7-9 and TRBJ1-1, with 8 bases that match TRBD1. V was clipped by 4 bases and J by 5 bases; unmatched bases: 6. The CDR3 loop spans 14 amino acids. CDR1 and CDR2 (germline): SEHNR, FQNEAQ (reference sequence). CDR3 sequence: CASSSETGGTEAFF. The DNA of the CDR3 is TGTGCCAGCAGCTCCGAAACAGGGGGGACTGAAGCTTTCTTT. The whole variable domain, remainder taken from reference TRBV7-9 and TRBJ1-1, is DTGVSQNPRHKITKRGQNVTFRCDPISEHNRLYWYRQTLGQGPEFLTYFQNEAQLEKSRLLSDRFSAERPKGSFSTLEIQRTEQGDSAMYLCASSSETGGTEAFFGQGTRLTVV.

The rearrangement uses TRBV19 and TRBJ1-5; the D is unclear. In germline, CDR1 is LNHDA, CDR2 SQIVND (reference sequence). This CDR3 is 14 amino acids long. With 3 bases removed from V and 0 bases from J, the gap between germline ends came to 6 bases. The CDR3 is CASSIQFSNQPQHF. As DNA, the CDR3 is TGTGCCAGTAGTATCCAATTTAGCAATCAGCCCCAGCATTTT.

The V and J genes are TRBV27 and TRBJ2-7; 14 bases are shared with TRBD2. With 8 bases clipped from V and 9 bases from J, the junction kept 6 bases outside the gene matches. The CDR3 spans 13 residues. The germline V gene has CDR1 MNHEY and CDR2 SMNVEV (reference sequence). The chain's CDR3 is CASQGLAGGAQYF. CDR3 DNA sequence: TGTGCCAGCCAAGGACTAGCGGGGGGCGCGCAGTACTTC.

The chain employs TRBV11-1 and TRBJ2-2; D may be TRBD2 (5 bases). The CDR3 extends over 15 amino acids. Per germline, CDR1 SGHAT and CDR2 FQDESV (reference sequence). The V end was cut by 3 bases, the J end by 2 bases, with 10 bases between. CDR3: CASSFDYHNTGELFF. The CDR3 DNA follows: TGTGCCAGCAGCTTCGACTATCATAACACCGGGGAGCTGTTTTTT.

The chain is built from TRBV24-1 and TRBJ2-3; tentative D call: TRBD2 (6 bases). The V and J ends lost 8 bases and 0 bases respectively, with 20 bases between them. The CDR3 contains 17 residues. Germline V CDR1 and CDR2: KGHDR, SFDVKD. The CDR3 DNA sequence: TGTGCCACCATGAAGACCCGGGACTCCTCTAGCACAGATACGCAGTATTTT. It codes for CATMKTRDSSSTDTQYF.

The CDR3 DNA reads as TGTGCCAGCAGCTCAGGCTCCCAGCATTTT. Residues: CASSSGSQHF. This rearrangement joins TRBV6-6 to TRBJ1-5; no firm D call. From germline, CDR1 is MNHNY and CDR2 SVGAGI (reference sequence). Trimming removed 6 bases from V and 11 bases from J, with 8 bases in between. The CDR3 spans 10 residues.

The V gene is TRBV24-1, the J gene TRBJ1-5; D is perhaps TRBD1 (5 bases). The germline V gene encodes CDR1 KGHDR and CDR2 SFDVKD. This CDR3 spans 15 amino acids. V lost 10 bases to trimming and J lost 3 bases, with 18 bases between them. CDR3 in amino acids: CATGGLDGNNQPQHF. The CDR3 DNA sequence: TGTGCCACTGGGGGACTTGACGGAAACAATCAGCCCCAGCATTTT.

This sequence joins TRBV5-3 and TRBJ1-3; the D gene is possibly TRBD1 (5 bases). TRBV5-3 is an ORF, with its function uncertain. CDR3 length: 15 residues. Trimming left V 4 bases short and J 0 bases short, with 11 bases between. The CDR3: CARSADRASGNTIYF. DNA for the CDR3: TGTGCCAGAAGCGCAGACAGAGCCTCTGGAAACACCATATATTTT.

This rearrangement joins TRBV25-1 to TRBJ2-7; tentative D call: TRBD1 (6 bases). Germline V gives CDR1 MGHDK, CDR2 SYGVNS. Trimming took 8 bases from V and 5 from J, leaving 19 bases between them. This CDR3 is built from 14 residues. The CDR3 reads CASVPTGTPDEQYF. In nucleotides, the CDR3 is TGTGCCAGCGTTCCAACCGGGACACCGGACGAGCAGTACTTC.

V gene TRBV7-8 combines with J gene TRBJ1-1; D gene unclear. V was shortened by 5 bases and J by 7 bases, with 17 bases between the two germline ends. The CDR3 has 14 residues. The germline V gene has CDR1 SGHVS and CDR2 FQNEAQ. The CDR3 sequence is CASSRGRGSVEAFF. The CDR3 bases are TGTGCCAGCAGCCGAGGTAGAGGGTCGGTTGAAGCTTTCTTT.